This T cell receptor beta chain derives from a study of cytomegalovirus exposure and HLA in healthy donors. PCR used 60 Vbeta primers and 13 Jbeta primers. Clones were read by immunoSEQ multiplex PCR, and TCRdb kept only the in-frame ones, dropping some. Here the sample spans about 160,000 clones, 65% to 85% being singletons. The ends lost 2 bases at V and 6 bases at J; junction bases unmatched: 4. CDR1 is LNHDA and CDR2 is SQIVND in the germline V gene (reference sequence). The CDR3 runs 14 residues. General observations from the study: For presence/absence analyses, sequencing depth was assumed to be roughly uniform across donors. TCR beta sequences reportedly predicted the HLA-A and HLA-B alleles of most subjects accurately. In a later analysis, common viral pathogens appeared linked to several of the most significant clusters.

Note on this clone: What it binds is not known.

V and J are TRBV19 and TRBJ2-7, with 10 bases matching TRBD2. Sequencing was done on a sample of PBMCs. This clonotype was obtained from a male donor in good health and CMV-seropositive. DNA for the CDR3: TGTGCCAGTAGTATACGGGTAGCGGGAGGCGAGCAGTACTTC. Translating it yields CASSIRVAGGEQYF.